A selection of T cell receptor beta chains follows, all from one sample in a study of shared clonotypes between healthy human individuals. Measured with immunoSEQ multiplex PCR; TCRdb has only the in-frame clones, and not every one. The table shows around 550,000 clones, with 85% to 95% occurring only once. The material sequenced was naive CD8+ T cells sorted from blood. These receptor sequences come from a woman aged 25-40 years in good health. Both conserved end residues are part of each CDR3.

>TRBJ2-3|TRBV28|16
CASSLSPSGATDTQYF
>TRBJ2-3|TRBV7-8|17
CASSLDTADLSTDTQYF
>TRBJ2-5|TRBV5-1|16
CASSPTSGRALETQYF
>TRBJ1-3|TRBV2|14
CASGPGTLGNTIYF
>TRBJ1-2|TRBV5-6|14
CASSLGLDIYGYTF
>TRBJ2-5|TRBV13|14
CASSQTSGSSEQYF
>TRBJ2-1|TRBV7-8|11
CASSLGRGQFF
>TRBJ2-1|TRBV5-6|12
CASSLGPREQFF
>TRBJ2-7|TRBV11-1|16
CASSLGTTGLDYEQYF
>TRBJ2-5|TRBV4-1|15
CASSQHPGLEKQQYF
>TRBJ1-2|TRBV25-1|18
CASLKRAPNLRRDYGYTF
>TRBJ2-6|TRBV4-2|18
CASSYPGGDSSGANVLTF
>TRBJ2-7|TRBV9|15
CASSVAAGGPREQYF
>TRBJ2-5|TRBV28|15
CASRASSGRRETQYF
>TRBJ2-3|TRBV10-3|14
CAISEERRGDTQYF
>TRBJ2-3|TRBV28|15
CASTISGVSTDTQYF
>TRBJ2-7|TRBV11-2|11
CASSLGHRDYF
>TRBJ2-5|TRBV7-2|14
CASSLAVTQETQYF
>TRBJ1-1|TRBV5-4|18
CASSPTLSAGAFYTEAFF
>TRBJ2-1|TRBV27|17
CASRPRPTSGPYNEQFF
>TRBJ2-5|TRBV19|14
CASSMGQGAETQYF
>TRBJ2-7|TRBV13|14
CASSLQEGSYEQYF
>TRBJ2-1|TRBV20-1|11
CSARDLGIQFF
>TRBJ2-7|TRBV2|15
CASSHGGQALYEQYF
>TRBJ2-3|TRBV9|16
CASSAPLASSTDTQYF
>TRBJ2-5|TRBV6-6|16
CASSYRRTSGQETQYF
>TRBJ1-4|TRBV9|15
CASSVGWGSGEKLFF